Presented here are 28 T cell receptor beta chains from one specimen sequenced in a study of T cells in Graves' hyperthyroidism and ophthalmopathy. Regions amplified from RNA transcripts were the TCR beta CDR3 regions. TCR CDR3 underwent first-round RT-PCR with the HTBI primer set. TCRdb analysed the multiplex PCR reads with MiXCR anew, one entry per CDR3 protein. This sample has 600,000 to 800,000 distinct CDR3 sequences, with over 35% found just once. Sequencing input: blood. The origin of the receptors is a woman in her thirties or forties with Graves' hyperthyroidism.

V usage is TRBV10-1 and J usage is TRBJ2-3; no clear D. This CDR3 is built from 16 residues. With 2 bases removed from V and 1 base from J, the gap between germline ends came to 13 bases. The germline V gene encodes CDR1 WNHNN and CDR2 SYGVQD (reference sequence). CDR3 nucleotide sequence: TGCGCCAGCAGTGAGGCTCCGGGTTACGGCACAGATACGCAGTATTTT. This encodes CASSEAPGYGTDTQYF.

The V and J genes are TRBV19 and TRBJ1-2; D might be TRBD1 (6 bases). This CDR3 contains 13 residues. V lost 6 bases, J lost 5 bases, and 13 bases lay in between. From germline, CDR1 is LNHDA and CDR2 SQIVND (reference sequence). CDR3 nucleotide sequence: TGTGCCAGTAGGTCTGCAGGGGCGTATGGCTACACCTTC. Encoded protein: CASRSAGAYGYTF.

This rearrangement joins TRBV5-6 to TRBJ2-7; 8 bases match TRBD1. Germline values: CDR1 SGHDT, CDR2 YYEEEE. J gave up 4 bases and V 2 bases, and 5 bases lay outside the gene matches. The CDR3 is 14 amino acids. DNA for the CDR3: TGTGCCAGCAGCTTAGGACAGGGCCAATACGAGCAGTACTTC. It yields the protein CASSLGQGQYEQYF. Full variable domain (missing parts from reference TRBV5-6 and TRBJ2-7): DAGVTQSPTHLIKTRGQQVTLRCSPKSGHDTVSWYQQALGQGPQFIFQYYEEEERQRGNFPDRFSGHQFPNYSSELNVNALLLGDSALYLCASSLGQGQYEQYFGPGTRLTVT.

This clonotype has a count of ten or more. Here the CDR3 DNA reads TGTGCCAGCAGCTTAGATGGGACTGAAGCTTTCTTT. Translating it yields CASSLDGTEAFF. The chain combines TRBV7-2 with TRBJ1-1, with D unclear. Trimming pared 1 base from V and 5 bases from J, leaving 5 bases between. The germline CDR1 and CDR2 sequences are SGHTA and FQGNSA. The CDR3 covers 12 residues.

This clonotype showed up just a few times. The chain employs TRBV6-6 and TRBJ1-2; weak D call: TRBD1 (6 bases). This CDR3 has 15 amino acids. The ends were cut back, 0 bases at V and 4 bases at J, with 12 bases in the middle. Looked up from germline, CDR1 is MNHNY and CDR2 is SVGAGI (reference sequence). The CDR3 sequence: CASSYSKGQVYGYTF. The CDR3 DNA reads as TGTGCCAGCAGTTACTCGAAGGGACAAGTCTATGGCTACACCTTC.

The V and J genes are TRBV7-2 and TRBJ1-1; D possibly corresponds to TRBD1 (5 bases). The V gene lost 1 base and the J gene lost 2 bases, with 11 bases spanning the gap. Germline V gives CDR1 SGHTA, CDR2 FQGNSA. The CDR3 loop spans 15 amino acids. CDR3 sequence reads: CTSSLVSGGNTEAFF. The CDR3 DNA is TGTACCAGCAGCTTAGTTTCCGGGGGAAACACTGAAGCTTTCTTT.

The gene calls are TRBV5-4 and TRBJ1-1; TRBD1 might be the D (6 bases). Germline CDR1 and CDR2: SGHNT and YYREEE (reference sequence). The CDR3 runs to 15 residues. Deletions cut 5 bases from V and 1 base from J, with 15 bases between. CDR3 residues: CASRVTTGENTEAFF. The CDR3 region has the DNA TGTGCCAGCAGGGTAACGACAGGAGAGAACACTGAAGCTTTCTTT.

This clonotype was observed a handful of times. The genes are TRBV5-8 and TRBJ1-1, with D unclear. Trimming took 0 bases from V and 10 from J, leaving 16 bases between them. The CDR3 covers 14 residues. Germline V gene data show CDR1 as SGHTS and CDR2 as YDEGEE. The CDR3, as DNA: TGTGCCAGCAGCTTGGAGGCGGGCGGACCCAGAGCTTTCTTT. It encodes CASSLEAGGPRAFF.

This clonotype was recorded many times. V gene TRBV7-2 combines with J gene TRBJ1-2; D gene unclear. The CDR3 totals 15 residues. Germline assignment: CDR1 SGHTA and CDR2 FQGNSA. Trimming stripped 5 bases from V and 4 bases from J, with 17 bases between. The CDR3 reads CASSLRTDNLYGYTF. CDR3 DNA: TGTGCCAGCAGCCTCCGGACCGACAACCTCTATGGCTACACCTTC.

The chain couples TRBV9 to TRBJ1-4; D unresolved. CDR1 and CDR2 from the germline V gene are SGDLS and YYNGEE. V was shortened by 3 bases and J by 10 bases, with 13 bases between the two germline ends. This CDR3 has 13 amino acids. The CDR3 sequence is CASSASGSGKLFF. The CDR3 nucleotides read TGTGCCAGCAGCGCGTCGGGGTCTGGAAAACTGTTTTTT.

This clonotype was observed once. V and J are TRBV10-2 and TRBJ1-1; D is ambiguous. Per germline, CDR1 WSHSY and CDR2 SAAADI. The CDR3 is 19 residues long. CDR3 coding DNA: TGCGGGCCGCCGGTGAAATACCACTACTCTGATCGTTTTTTCACTGAAGCTTTCTTT. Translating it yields CGPPVKYHYSDRFFTEAFF.

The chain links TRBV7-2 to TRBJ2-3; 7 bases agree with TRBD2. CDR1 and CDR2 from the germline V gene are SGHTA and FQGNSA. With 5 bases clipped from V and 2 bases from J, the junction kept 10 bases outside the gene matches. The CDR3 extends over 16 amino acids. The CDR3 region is CASSKRAGDLTDTQYF. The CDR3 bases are TGTGCCAGCAGCAAGAGGGCGGGGGACCTCACAGATACGCAGTATTTT.

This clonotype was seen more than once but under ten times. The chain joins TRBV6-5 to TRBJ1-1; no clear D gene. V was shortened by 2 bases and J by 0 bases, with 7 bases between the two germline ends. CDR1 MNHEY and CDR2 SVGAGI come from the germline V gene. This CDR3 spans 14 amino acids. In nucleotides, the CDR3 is TGTGCCAGCAGTTACCGGAATATGAACACTGAAGCTTTCTTT. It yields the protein CASSYRNMNTEAFF.

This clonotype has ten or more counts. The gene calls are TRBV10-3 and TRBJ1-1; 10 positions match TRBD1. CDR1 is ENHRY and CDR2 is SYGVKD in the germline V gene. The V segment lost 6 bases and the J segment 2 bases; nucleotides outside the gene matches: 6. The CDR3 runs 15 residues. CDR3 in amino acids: CAIRMTGGLNTEAFF. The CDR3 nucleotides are TGTGCCATCAGGATGACAGGGGGCCTTAACACTGAAGCTTTCTTT.

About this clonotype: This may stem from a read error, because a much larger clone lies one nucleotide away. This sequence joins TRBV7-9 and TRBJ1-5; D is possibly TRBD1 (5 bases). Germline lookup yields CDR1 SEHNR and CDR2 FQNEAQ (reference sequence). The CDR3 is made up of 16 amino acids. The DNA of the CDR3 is TGTGCCAGCAGCTTAGCTTGGGGGGGAAGCAATCTGCCCCAGCATTTT. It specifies CASSLAWGGSNLPQHF. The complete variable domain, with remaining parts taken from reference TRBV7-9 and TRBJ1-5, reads DTGVSQNPRHKITKRGQNVTFRCDPISEHNRLYWYRQTLGQGPEFLTYFQNEAQLEKSRLLSDRFSAERPKGSFSTLEIQRTEQGDSAMYLCASSLAWGGSNLPQHFGDGTRLSIL.

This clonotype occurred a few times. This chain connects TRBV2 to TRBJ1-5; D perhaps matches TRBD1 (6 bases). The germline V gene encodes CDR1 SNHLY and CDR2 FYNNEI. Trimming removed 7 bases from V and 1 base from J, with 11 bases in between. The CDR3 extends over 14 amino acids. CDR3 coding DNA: TGTGCCAGCAAGGGGGACGGAAGCAATCAGCCCCAGCATTTT. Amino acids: CASKGDGSNQPQHF. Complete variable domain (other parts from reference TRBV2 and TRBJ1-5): EPEVTQTPSHQVTQMGQEVILRCVPISNHLYFYWYRQILGQKVEFLVSFYNNEISEKSEIFDDQFSVERPDGSNFTLKIRSTKLEDSAMYFCASKGDGSNQPQHFGDGTRLSIL.

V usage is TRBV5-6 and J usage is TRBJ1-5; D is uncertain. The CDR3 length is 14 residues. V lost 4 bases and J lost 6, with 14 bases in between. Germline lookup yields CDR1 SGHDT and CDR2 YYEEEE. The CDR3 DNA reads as TGTGCCAGCAGCCAGTCGACGGTTGGTCAGCCCCAGCATTTT. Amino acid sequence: CASSQSTVGQPQHF.

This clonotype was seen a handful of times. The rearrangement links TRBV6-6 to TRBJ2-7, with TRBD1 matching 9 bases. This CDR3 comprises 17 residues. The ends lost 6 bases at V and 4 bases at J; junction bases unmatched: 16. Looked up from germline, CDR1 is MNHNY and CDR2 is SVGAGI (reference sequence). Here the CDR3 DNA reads TGTGCCAGCAGCCTCACTCCCCCGGGACAGGGCTGGTACGAGCAGTACTTC. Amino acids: CASSLTPPGQGWYEQYF.

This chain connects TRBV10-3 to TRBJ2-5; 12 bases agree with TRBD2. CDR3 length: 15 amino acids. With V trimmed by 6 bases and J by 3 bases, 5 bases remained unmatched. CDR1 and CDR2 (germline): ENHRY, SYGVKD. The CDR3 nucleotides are TGTGCCATCAGCCGCGGACTAGCGGGGAAAGAGACCCAGTACTTC. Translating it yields CAISRGLAGKETQYF.

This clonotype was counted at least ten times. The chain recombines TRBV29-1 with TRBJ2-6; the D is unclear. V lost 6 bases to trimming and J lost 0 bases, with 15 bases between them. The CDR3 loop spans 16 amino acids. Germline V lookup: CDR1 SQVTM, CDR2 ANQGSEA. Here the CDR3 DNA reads TGCAGCGTCGCGGACGCGGCAGGCTCTGGGGCCAACGTCCTGACTTTC. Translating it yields CSVADAAGSGANVLTF.

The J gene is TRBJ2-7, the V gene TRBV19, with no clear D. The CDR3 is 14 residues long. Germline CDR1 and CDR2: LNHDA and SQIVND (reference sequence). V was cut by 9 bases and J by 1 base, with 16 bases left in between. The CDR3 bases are TGTGCCAGCAGCTTAGATCCATGGTCCTACGAGCAGTACTTC. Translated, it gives CASSLDPWSYEQYF.

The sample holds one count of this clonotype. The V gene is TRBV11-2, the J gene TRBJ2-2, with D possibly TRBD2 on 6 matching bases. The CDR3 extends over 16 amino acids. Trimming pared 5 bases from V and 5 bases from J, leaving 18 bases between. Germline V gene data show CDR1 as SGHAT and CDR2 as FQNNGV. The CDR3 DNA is TGTGCCAGCAGCCTCCGGAGGGGTGAGGTAACCGGGGAGCTGTTTTTT. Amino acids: CASSLRRGEVTGELFF.

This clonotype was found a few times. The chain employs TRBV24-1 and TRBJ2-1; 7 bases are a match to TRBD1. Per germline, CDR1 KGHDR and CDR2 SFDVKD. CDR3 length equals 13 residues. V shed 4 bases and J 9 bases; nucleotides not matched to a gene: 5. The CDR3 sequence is CATSETGRGEQFF. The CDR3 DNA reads TGTGCCACCAGTGAGACAGGGCGAGGTGAGCAGTTCTTC.

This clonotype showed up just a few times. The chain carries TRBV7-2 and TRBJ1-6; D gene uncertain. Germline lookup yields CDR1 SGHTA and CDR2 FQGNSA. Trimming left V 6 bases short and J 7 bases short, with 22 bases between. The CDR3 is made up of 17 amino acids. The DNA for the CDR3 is TGTGCCAGCAGTTATCGTTCGGTTGCGCCTCCAAATTCACCCCTCCACTTT. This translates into CASSYRSVAPPNSPLHF.

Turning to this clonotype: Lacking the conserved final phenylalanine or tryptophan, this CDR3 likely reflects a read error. CDR3 DNA: TGTGCCAGTAGTGGAGAATATAAGGCAACTAATGAAAAACTGTTTCTT. This translates into CASSGEYKATNEKLFL. The rearrangement uses TRBV19 and TRBJ1-4; the D is unclear. CDR1 is LNHDA, CDR2 SQIVND, per germline (reference sequence). V was trimmed by 5 bases and J by 0 bases, leaving 13 bases between them. The CDR3 consists of 16 residues.

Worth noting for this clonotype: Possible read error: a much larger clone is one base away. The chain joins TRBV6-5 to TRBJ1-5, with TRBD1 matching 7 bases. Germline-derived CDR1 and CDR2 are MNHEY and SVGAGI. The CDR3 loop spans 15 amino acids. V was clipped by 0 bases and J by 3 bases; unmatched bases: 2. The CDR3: CASSYSGQANQPQHF. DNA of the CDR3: TGTGCCAGCAGTTACTCAGGACAGGCCAATCAGCCCCAGCATTTT.

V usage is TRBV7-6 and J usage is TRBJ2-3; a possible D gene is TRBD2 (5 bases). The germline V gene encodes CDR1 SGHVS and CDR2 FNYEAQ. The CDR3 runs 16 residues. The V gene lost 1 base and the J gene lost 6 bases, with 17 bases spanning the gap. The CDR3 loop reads CASSLEADDLRDTQYF. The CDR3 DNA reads TGTGCCAGCAGCTTAGAAGCGGACGACCTCCGGGATACGCAGTATTTT.

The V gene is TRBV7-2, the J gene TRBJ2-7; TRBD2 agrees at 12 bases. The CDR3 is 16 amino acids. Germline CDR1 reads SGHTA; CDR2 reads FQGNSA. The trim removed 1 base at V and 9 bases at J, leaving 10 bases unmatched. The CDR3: CASSLVASGGAARQYF. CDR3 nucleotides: TGTGCCAGCAGCTTAGTGGCTAGCGGGGGGGCCGCTAGGCAGTACTTC.